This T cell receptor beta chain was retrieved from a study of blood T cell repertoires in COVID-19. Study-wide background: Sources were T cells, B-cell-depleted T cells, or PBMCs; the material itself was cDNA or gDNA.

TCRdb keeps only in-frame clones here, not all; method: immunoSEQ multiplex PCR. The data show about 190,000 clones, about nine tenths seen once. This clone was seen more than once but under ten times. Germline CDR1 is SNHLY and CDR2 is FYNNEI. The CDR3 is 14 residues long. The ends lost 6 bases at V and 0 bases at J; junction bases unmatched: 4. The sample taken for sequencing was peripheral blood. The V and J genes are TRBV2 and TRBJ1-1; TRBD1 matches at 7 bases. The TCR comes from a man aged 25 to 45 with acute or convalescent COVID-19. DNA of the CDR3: TGTGCCAGCAGCGGGACAGCCATGAACACTGAAGCTTTCTTT. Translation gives CASSGTAMNTEAFF.